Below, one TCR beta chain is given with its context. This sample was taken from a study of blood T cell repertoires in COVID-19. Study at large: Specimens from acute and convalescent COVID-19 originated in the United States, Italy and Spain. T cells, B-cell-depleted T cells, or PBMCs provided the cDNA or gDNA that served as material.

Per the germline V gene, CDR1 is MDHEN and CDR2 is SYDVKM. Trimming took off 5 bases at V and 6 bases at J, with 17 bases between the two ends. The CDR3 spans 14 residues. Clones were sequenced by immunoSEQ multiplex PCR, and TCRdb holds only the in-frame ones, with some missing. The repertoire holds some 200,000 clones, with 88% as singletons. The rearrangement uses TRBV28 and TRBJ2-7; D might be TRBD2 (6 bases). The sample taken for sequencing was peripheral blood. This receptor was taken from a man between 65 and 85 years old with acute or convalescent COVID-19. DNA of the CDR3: TGTGCCAGCAGTATACGGGGGTCGGTAGGCGAGCAGTACTTC. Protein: CASSIRGSVGEQYF.